This T cell receptor (beta chain) stems from a study of circulating CD8 cells and anti-PD-1 response in melanoma. Study context: About 45% of the 13 patients had prior targeted therapy or immunotherapy; seven did not.

The QIAseq Immune Repertoire TCR panel built the libraries from around 15 ng of total RNA. TCRdb reprocessed the reads with MiXCR, giving one entry per CDR3 protein. The sample has 550 to 600 distinct CDR3 sequences; about 7.3% are singletons. Four subsets defined by PD-1 and/or TIGIT were sorted from live CD3+CD8+TCRalphabeta+ cells. In its sample, this clonotype ranks as large (0.1 to 1%). What it binds is not known. Between the trimmed V and J ends, which lost 0 bases and 3 bases, there was a span of 20 bases. The CDR3 is 18 amino acids. The V gene's germline CDR1 is LNHDA and CDR2 SQIVND (reference sequence). Regarding the study as a whole: Previously treated and treatment-naive patients were pooled together. Clonotype sharing was highest between DPOS and TIGIT subsets. Most experiments lacked replicates.

Material: CD8+ T cells from PBMCs, obtained at baseline or after one month of anti-PD-1 therapy (not recorded which). The receptor's source is a human donor with melanoma. This chain joins TRBV19 and TRBJ1-2; D gene unclear. CDR3 nucleotides: TGTGCCAGTAGTATAGACGGTTCGGCAGCCCAGGTGGACTATGGCTACACCTTC. Its translation: CASSIDGSAAQVDYGYTF.